A single sample is the source of the 25 T cell receptor beta chains below, sequenced in a study of breast tumors, draining lymph nodes, adjacent tissues. TCRdb recomputed calls from the multiplex PCR reads with MiXCR, one row per CDR3 protein. The data show approximately 60,000 distinct CDR3 sequences, approximately 57% seen once. The specimen was breast tumor tissue. The receptors here all came from a female donor with breast cancer. Some clones in this sample may be carry-over from other donors' samples.

Remarks on this clonotype: Relative to the germline gene, one junction end is altered; a read error may explain this. This chain's CDR3 is CASSHSNATNEKLFF. The CDR3 DNA follows: TGTGCCAGCAGTCACTCGAATGCAACTAATGAAAAACTGTTTTTT. This sequence joins TRBV6-4 and TRBJ1-4; D uncertain. This CDR3 is built from 15 residues. Germline loops: CDR1 MRHNA, CDR2 SNTAGT.

With respect to this clonotype: A read error may explain this, as a much larger clone is one base away. The genes are TRBV20-1 and TRBJ2-7; no reliable D call. Looked up from germline, CDR1 is DFQATT and CDR2 is SNEGSKA (reference sequence). The length of the CDR3 is 12 residues. As DNA, the CDR3 is TGCAGTGCTAGCCTTAGACCCCACGAGCCGTACTTC. Residues: CSASLRPHEPYF.

The CDR3 loop reads CASSLGLAGNSYNEQFF. CDR3 DNA: TGTGCCAGCAGCTTGGGACTAGCGGGAAACTCCTACAATGAGCAGTTCTTC. V and J are TRBV5-4 and TRBJ2-1; the match to TRBD2 covers 11 bases. The CDR3 runs 17 residues. Germline loops: CDR1 SGHNT, CDR2 YYREEE (reference sequence). The ends lost 0 bases at V and 0 bases at J; junction bases unmatched: 2.

This clonotype showed up just once. The chain carries TRBV12-3 or TRBV12-4 and TRBJ2-3; D is perhaps TRBD2 (5 bases). Trimming cost V 6 bases and J 4 bases, with 11 bases left between them. This CDR3 contains 13 residues. The CDR3 DNA sequence: TGTGCCAGCAGGCTCACTAGTTCAGATACGCAGTATTTT. Translation gives CASRLTSSDTQYF.

This rearrangement joins TRBV19 to TRBJ2-1, with D possibly being TRBD2 (5 bases). V gave up 7 bases and J gave up 5 bases, with 18 bases separating them. Germline V gives CDR1 LNHDA, CDR2 SQIVND (reference sequence). The CDR3 length is 15 residues. The CDR3 here is CASTYSPAVNNEQFF. The CDR3 bases are TGTGCCAGTACCTATTCTCCAGCGGTGAACAATGAGCAGTTCTTC.

Many counts were recorded for this clonotype. The genes are TRBV7-9 and TRBJ1-6; D is unclear. This CDR3 region has 15 residues. CDR1 SEHNR and CDR2 FQNEAQ come from the germline V gene (reference sequence). Trimming removed 0 bases at V and 7 bases at J, with 10 bases between. For the CDR3, the DNA is TGTGCCAGCAGCTTAGCCTTCGGGCCAAATTCACCCCTCCACTTT. Its protein product is CASSLAFGPNSPLHF.

Many counts were recorded for this clonotype. The CDR3 region has the DNA TGTGCCAGCAGCTTGTCGACTCGGAGCACAGATACGCAGTATTTT. Translation gives CASSLSTRSTDTQYF. The V call is TRBV5-8, the J call TRBJ2-3; D call uncertain. Germline loops: CDR1 SGHTS, CDR2 YDEGEE. CDR3 size: 15 residues. V was cut by 1 base and J by 0 bases, with 9 bases left in between.

V is TRBV10-3 and J is TRBJ2-7; 8 positions agree with TRBD1. V lost 3 bases to trimming and J lost 2 bases; unmatched junction nucleotides: 9. The CDR3 covers 16 residues. Germline V gene data show CDR1 as ENHRY and CDR2 as SYGVKD. CDR3 protein: CAISDVGPGGTYEQYF. CDR3 DNA: TGTGCCATCAGTGATGTTGGGCCAGGGGGCACCTACGAGCAGTACTTC.

This rearrangement joins TRBV20-1 to TRBJ2-7; 11 bases fit TRBD2. Germline loops: CDR1 DFQATT, CDR2 SNEGSKA (reference sequence). The CDR3 is 15 amino acids. J was trimmed by 3 bases and V by 6 bases; bases with no gene match: 10. The CDR3 DNA reads TGCAGTGCGAAAACTCTAGCGGGGGGCCTCTACGAGCAGTACTTC. Its protein is CSAKTLAGGLYEQYF.

This clonotype has a handful of counts. The chain joins TRBV5-6 to TRBJ2-7; 7 bases are shared with TRBD2. The length of the CDR3 is 15 residues. Per the germline V gene, CDR1 is SGHDT and CDR2 is YYEEEE. Trimming at V came to 1 base and at J to 7 bases, leaving 11 bases not matched to a gene. This CDR3 is CASSLMGGEGREQYF. The CDR3 nucleotides are TGTGCCAGCAGCTTGATGGGGGGGGAAGGACGGGAGCAGTACTTC.

The V call is TRBV20-1, the J call TRBJ2-5, with 8 bases matching TRBD2. The V and J ends lost 0 bases and 7 bases, in that order; junction bases with no gene match: 10. Germline V gene sequence: CDR1 DFQATT, CDR2 SNEGSKA (reference sequence). The CDR3 is made up of 15 amino acids. The CDR3 here is CSARDATSGAGTQYF. The CDR3 DNA reads as TGCAGTGCTAGAGATGCTACTAGCGGAGCAGGGACCCAGTACTTC.

This clonotype was seen a few times. The CDR3 loop is CASSEGGSGGANTGELFF. DNA of the CDR3: TGTGCCAGCAGTGAGGGGGGTAGCGGGGGGGCGAACACCGGGGAGCTGTTTTTT. V gene TRBV2 combines with J gene TRBJ2-2, with 11 nucleotides matching TRBD2. Trimming at V came to 3 bases and at J to 0 bases, leaving 6 bases not matched to a gene. CDR1 and CDR2 (germline): SNHLY, FYNNEI. This CDR3 has 18 amino acids.

V gene TRBV2 combines with J gene TRBJ2-3; TRBD2 aligns across 9 bases. This CDR3 contains 14 residues. Per germline, CDR1 SNHLY and CDR2 FYNNEI. With V trimmed by 5 bases and J by 3 bases, 3 bases remained unmatched. CDR3 in amino acids: CASSSGGTTDTQYF. In DNA, the CDR3 is TGTGCCAGCAGTAGCGGGGGGACGACAGATACGCAGTATTTT.

Only a few counts were recorded for this clonotype. The chain recombines TRBV7-6 with TRBJ2-5; D might be TRBD1 or TRBD2, each matching 5 bases. CDR3 length: 14 amino acids. V lost 3 bases to trimming and J lost 7 bases, with 15 bases between them. The germline V gene has CDR1 SGHVS and CDR2 FNYEAQ. Here the CDR3 reads CASSLGSGSMTQYF. The CDR3 region has the DNA TGTGCCAGCAGCTTGGGTTCAGGGAGTATGACCCAGTACTTC.

The chain links TRBV6-1 to TRBJ2-2, with TRBD2 matching over 7 bases. CDR1 MNHNS and CDR2 SASEGT come from the germline V gene. J lost 1 base, V lost 6 bases, and 5 bases had no gene match. This CDR3 has 15 amino acids. CDR3 loop: CASRAGLRNTGELFF. CDR3 nucleotides: TGTGCCAGCAGGGCGGGACTACGGAACACCGGGGAGCTGTTTTTT.

This clonotype was observed a handful of times. V is TRBV20-1 and J is TRBJ2-6, with D uncertain. Trimming stripped 3 bases from V and 0 bases from J, with 9 bases between. Germline V gives CDR1 DFQATT, CDR2 SNEGSKA (reference sequence). The CDR3 contains 15 residues. CDR3 DNA: TGCAGTGCTAGGGATCCGGGCTCTGGGGCCAACGTCCTGACTTTC. Protein product: CSARDPGSGANVLTF.

The CDR3, as DNA: TGTGCCAGCAGCTTGATGGGGAATGAAAAACTGTTTTTT. As protein: CASSLMGNEKLFF. The chain couples TRBV5-6 to TRBJ1-4; D unclear. Trimming removed 1 base at V and 5 bases at J, with 6 bases between. The CDR3 runs 13 residues. The germline CDR1 and CDR2 sequences are SGHDT and YYEEEE.

A word on this clonotype: A single base separates this from a much larger clone, so it may be a read error. The rearrangement joins TRBV30 to TRBJ2-3; D assignment may be TRBD1 or TRBD2 (6 bases each). Looked up from germline, CDR1 is GTSNPN and CDR2 is SVGIG (reference sequence). CDR3 length equals 15 residues. The CDR3 protein is CTWRARGLGTDTQYF. CDR3 nucleotides: TGTACCTGGAGGGCCAGGGGTCTTGGCACAGATACGCAGTATTTT.

This clonotype has a single count. This chain links TRBV5-1 with TRBJ2-1, with 9 bases aligning to TRBD2. The germline CDR1 and CDR2 sequences are SGHRS and YFSETQ. CDR3 length: 14 residues. With V trimmed by 6 bases and J by 7 bases, 8 bases remained unmatched. The CDR3: CASTGRGRGNEQFF. CDR3 in DNA: TGCGCCAGCACTGGTCGCGGGAGGGGGAATGAGCAGTTCTTC. Full variable domain (outside the CDR3, taken from reference TRBV5-1 and TRBJ2-1): KAGVTQTPRYLIKTRGQQVTLSCSPISGHRSVSWYQQTPGQGLQFLFEYFSETQRNKGNFPGRFSGRQFSNSRSEMNVSTLELGDSALYLCASTGRGRGNEQFFGPGTRLTVL.

This clonotype was counted ten times or more. This chain links TRBV7-2 with TRBJ2-5, with TRBD1 as a possible D gene (5 bases). The germline V and J ends were trimmed by 8 bases and 4 bases, with 17 bases remaining between them. Germline-derived CDR1 and CDR2 are SGHTA and FQGNSA. The CDR3 covers 14 residues. The CDR3 coding sequence is TGTGCCAGCGGCACATCCCAGGGCCCAGAGACCCAGTACTTC. Translation gives CASGTSQGPETQYF.

Only one count was recorded for this clonotype. V gene TRBV20-1 combines with J gene TRBJ2-7, with D hard to call. Germline-derived CDR1 and CDR2 are DFQATT and SNEGSKA (reference sequence). The CDR3 covers 12 residues. V was cut by 3 bases and J by 1 base, with 7 bases left in between. The CDR3 sequence: CSASPGSYEQYF. The CDR3, as DNA: TGCAGTGCTAGTCCCGGGTCCTACGAGCAGTACTTC.

Only a few counts were recorded for this clonotype. The chain links TRBV7-9 to TRBJ1-4; D gene unclear. V was shortened by 3 bases and J by 2 bases, with 1 base between the two germline ends. The CDR3 runs to 12 residues. In germline, CDR1 is SEHNR, CDR2 FQNEAQ (reference sequence). The CDR3 sequence: CASSFTNEKLFF. The CDR3 DNA reads TGTGCCAGCAGCTTTACTAATGAAAAACTGTTTTTT.

This clonotype has a count of ten or more. This chain links TRBV9 with TRBJ1-6, with 9 bases aligning to TRBD1. V gave up 4 bases and J gave up 1 base; unmatched junction bases: 9. The CDR3 runs to 18 residues. Germline V gene sequence: CDR1 SGDLS, CDR2 YYNGEE. CDR3 DNA: TGTGCCAGCAGCACGGGACAGGGAATTGGATCCTATAATTCACCCCTCCACTTT. As protein: CASSTGQGIGSYNSPLHF. Full variable domain (outside the CDR3, taken from reference TRBV9 and TRBJ1-6): DSGVTQTPKHLITATGQRVTLRCSPRSGDLSVYWYQQSLDQGLQFLIQYYNGEERAKGNILERFSAQQFPDLHSELNLSSLELGDSALYFCASSTGQGIGSYNSPLHFGNGTRLTVT.

The chain couples TRBV9 to TRBJ1-2, with D possibly matching TRBD1 (5 bases). CDR1 is SGDLS and CDR2 is YYNGEE in the germline V gene. Trimming took off 0 bases at V and 7 bases at J, with 10 bases between the two ends. The CDR3 has 13 residues. CDR3 in amino acids: CASSVGQGVGYTF. CDR3 bases: TGTGCCAGCAGCGTAGGTCAAGGGGTTGGCTACACCTTC.

This clonotype showed up many times. The chain joins TRBV5-8 to TRBJ2-3, with 7 bases identical to TRBD2. Trimming cost V 1 base and J 3 bases; bases outside gene matches: 11. CDR3 length equals 17 residues. Germline V gene sequence: CDR1 SGHTS, CDR2 YDEGEE. CDR3 in DNA: TGTGCCAGCAGCTTGTCCCAAGGGAGGGCCCTTACAGATACGCAGTATTTT. Translating it yields CASSLSQGRALTDTQYF.